This TCR beta chain was recovered during a study of metastatic and nonmetastatic thyroid tumors. Study in general: The authors compared repertoires across blood and tumor or nodule tissue from malignant and benign thyroid patients.

This clone has a count of ten or more. Its antigen is as yet unknown. Treatment of any kind had been given to no patient before thyroid surgery. Study observations and caveats: Within blood and tumor, benign nodules reportedly had significantly lower TCR beta diversity than malignant thyroid tumors did.

In the study's own analysis: Researchers built a distant-metastasis classifier for papillary thyroid cancer that drew on CDR3 differences across clinicopathological groups. TCRdb re-called clones via MiXCR from the PCR reads. TCRdb's processing, not the authors', yielded these V and J calls. The table lists fewer than 12,000 clones, over 25% of them singletons. V lost 4 bases to trimming and J lost 1 base; unmatched junction nucleotides: 0. Germline loops: CDR1 LGHNA, CDR2 YSLEER. CDR3 size: 14 residues. The clonotype comes from a male donor with papillary thyroid cancer or a benign thyroid nodule (not recorded which). Some clones in this sample may be carry-over from other donors' samples. The specimen sequenced was tumor tissue. The V call is TRBV4-3, the J call TRBJ2-3; 9 bases agree with TRBD2. CDR3 residues: CASSRLAGTDTQYF. The DNA of the CDR3 is TGCGCCAGCAGCCGACTAGCGGGCACAGATACGCAGTATTTT.